The T cell receptor beta chain under discussion was sequenced for a study of technical replicates of blood from a handful of donors (dated by TCRdb to about 2017). Library preparation used the immunoSEQ multiplex PCR assay. Drawn from immuneACCESS, this table holds only the in-frame rearrangements with V and J called that TCRdb kept. Clones are partly lost; checked studies trace under half to an unresolved V gene and leave the rest unexplained. Here the sample has 95,000 to 100,000 clones; roughly 95% occur a single time. The ten largest account for 0.2% to 0.25% of the sample. To note about this clone: Its antigen target is currently unknown. Base qualities are not recorded, but no much larger clone differs from it by a single base.

The sequenced material came from T cells isolated from PBMCs. The TCR comes from a human donor in good health.

The nucleotide sequence is TGCGCCAGCAGCCTCGGACAGAGTCGATCTCCTTATGGCTACACCTTC. It encodes CASSLGQSRSPYGYTF. The chain uses TRBV4-1 and TRBJ1-2; TRBD1 could be the D gene, as 6 bases match. The trim is 4 bases for V and 5 bases for J, with a gap of 20 bases between the germline ends. The germline V gene yields MGHRA for CDR1 and YSYEKL for CDR2. The CDR3, cysteine through phenylalanine, is 16 amino acids long. Of the read, only the CDR3 DNA is kept; its 48 bases are in frame from base 1.